This T cell receptor (beta chain) came from a study of cytotoxic CD8 clonotypes in ibrutinib-treated CLL. The overall study: Once treatment had gone on for a median of approximately 11 months, range 6 to 36, response samples were drawn. Among the samples, the mean was roughly 280,000 productive templates and approximately 94,000 productive rearrangements.

With 8 bases clipped from V and 0 bases from J, the junction kept 7 bases outside the gene matches. This CDR3 has 15 residues. The germline V gene encodes CDR1 GTSNPN and CDR2 SVGIG (reference sequence). As concerns this clone: The antigen is not known.

The study's findings and limits: Higher clonality was seen at ibrutinib response and a return toward baseline at progression. Treatment left the uncommon public clonotypes either contracted or stable in frequency.

The protocol was immunoSEQ multiplex PCR, while the TCRdb copy is restricted to in-frame clones and leaves out a portion. The data show tens of thousands of clones, around 80% seen once. Sequenced here: PBMCs, sampled at disease progression, from a patient treated with ibrutinib. This TCR was recovered from a human donor with chronic lymphocytic leukemia. V usage is TRBV30 and J usage is TRBJ1-5; the match to TRBD1 covers 10 bases. The CDR3 bases are TGTGCCGGGGGGACAGGGGTCTATAGCAATCAGCCCCAGCATTTT. Amino acids: CAGGTGVYSNQPQHF.